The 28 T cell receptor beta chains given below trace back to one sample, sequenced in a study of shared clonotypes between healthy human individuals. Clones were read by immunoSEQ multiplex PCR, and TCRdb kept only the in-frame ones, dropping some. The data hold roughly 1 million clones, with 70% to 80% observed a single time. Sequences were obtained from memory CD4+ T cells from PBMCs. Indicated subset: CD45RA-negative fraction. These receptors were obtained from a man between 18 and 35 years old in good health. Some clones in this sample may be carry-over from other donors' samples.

Here the CDR3 reads CASKRTGGDTQYF. The CDR3 nucleotides read TGTGCCAGCAAGAGGACAGGGGGCGATACGCAGTATTTT. The chain links TRBV9 to TRBJ2-3; the match to TRBD1 covers 11 bases. V lost 6 bases, J lost 6 bases, and 3 bases stayed unmatched. The CDR3 totals 13 residues. The germline V gene has CDR1 SGDLS and CDR2 YYNGEE.

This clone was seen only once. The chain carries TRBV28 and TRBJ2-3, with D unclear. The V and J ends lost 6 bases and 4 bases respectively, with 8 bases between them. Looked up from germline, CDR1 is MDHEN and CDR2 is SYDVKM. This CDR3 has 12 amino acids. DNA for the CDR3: TGTGCCAGCAGCTTGCAGTCAGATACGCAGTATTTT. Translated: CASSLQSDTQYF.

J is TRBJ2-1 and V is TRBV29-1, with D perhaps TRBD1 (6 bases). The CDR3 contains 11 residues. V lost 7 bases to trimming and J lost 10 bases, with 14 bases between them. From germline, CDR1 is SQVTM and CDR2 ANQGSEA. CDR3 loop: CSAPTDREQFF. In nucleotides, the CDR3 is TGCAGCGCTCCTACGGACAGAGAGCAGTTCTTC.

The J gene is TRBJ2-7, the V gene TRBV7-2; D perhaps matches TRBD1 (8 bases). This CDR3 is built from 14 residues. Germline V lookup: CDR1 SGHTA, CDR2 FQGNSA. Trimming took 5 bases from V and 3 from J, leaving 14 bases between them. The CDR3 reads CASSNRGGNYEQYF. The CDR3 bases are TGTGCCAGCAGCAACAGGGGGGGGAACTACGAGCAGTACTTC.

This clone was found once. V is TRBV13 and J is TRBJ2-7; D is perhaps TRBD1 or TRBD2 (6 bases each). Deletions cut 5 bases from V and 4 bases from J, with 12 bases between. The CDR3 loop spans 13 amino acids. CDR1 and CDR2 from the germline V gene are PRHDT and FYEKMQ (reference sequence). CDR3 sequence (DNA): TGTGCCAGCAGCCGGGGGCATCGATACGAGCAGTACTTC. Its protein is CASSRGHRYEQYF. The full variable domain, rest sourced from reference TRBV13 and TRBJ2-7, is AAGVIQSPRHLIKEKRETATLKCYPIPRHDTVYWYQQGPGQDPQFLISFYEKMQSDKGSIPDRFSAQQFSDYHSELNMSSLELGDSALYFCASSRGHRYEQYFGPGTRLTVT.

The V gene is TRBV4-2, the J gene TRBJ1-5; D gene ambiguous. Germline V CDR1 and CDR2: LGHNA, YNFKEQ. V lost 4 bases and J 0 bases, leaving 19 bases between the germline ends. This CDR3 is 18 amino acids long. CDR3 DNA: TGTGCCAGCAGCCGGAACCTATTGGGGAGGGATAGCAATCAGCCCCAGCATTTT. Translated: CASSRNLLGRDSNQPQHF.

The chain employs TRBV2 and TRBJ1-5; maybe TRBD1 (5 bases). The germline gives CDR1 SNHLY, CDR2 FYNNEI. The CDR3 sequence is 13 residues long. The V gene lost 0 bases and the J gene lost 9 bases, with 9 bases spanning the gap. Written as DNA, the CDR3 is TGTGCCAGCAGTGAAGCTTGGGGGGGGCCCCAGCATTTT. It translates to CASSEAWGGPQHF.

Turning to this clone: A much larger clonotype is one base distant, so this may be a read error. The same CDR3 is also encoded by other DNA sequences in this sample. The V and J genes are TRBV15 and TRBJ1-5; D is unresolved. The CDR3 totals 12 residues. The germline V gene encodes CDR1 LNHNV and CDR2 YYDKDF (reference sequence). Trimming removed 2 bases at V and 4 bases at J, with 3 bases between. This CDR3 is CATSRINQPQHF. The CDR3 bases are TGTGCCACCAGCAGAATAAATCAGCCCCAGCATTTT.

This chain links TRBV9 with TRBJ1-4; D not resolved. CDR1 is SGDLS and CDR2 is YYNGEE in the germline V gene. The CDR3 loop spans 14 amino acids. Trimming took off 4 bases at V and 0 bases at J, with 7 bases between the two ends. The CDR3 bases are TGTGCCAGCAGCCCTGCCGCAACTAATGAAAAACTGTTTTTT. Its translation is CASSPAATNEKLFF. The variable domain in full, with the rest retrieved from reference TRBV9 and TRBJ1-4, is DSGVTQTPKHLITATGQRVTLRCSPRSGDLSVYWYQQSLDQGLQFLIQYYNGEERAKGNILERFSAQQFPDLHSELNLSSLELGDSALYFCASSPAATNEKLFFGSGTQLSVL.

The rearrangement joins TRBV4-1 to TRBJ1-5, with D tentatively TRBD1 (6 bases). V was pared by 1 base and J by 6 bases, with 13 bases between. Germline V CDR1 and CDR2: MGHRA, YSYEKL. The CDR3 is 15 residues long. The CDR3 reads CASSQGSGDGQPQHF. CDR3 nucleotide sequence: TGCGCCAGCAGCCAAGGTTCAGGGGATGGTCAGCCCCAGCATTTT.

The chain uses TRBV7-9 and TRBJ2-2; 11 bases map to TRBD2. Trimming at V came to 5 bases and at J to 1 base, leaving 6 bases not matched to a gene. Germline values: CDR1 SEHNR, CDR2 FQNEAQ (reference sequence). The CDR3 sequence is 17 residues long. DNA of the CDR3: TGTGCCAGCAGCGACACCGGGACTAGCGGGAACACCGGGGAGCTGTTTTTT. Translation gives CASSDTGTSGNTGELFF.

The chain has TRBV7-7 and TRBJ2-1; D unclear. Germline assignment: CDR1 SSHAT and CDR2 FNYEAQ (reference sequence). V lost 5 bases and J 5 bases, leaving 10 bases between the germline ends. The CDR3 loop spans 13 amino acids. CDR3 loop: CASSLRANNEQFF. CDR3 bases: TGTGCCAGCAGCCTTAGGGCGAACAATGAGCAGTTCTTC.

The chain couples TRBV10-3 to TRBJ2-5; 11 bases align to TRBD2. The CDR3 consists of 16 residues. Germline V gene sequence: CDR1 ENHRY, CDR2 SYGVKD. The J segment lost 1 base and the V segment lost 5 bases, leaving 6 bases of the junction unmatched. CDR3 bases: TGTGCCATCAGTTCCGAGACTAGCGGGGTCCAAGAGACCCAGTACTTC. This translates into CAISSETSGVQETQYF.

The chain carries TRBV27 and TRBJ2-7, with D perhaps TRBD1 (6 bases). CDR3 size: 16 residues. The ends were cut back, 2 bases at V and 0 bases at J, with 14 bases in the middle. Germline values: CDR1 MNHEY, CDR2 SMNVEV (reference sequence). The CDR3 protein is CASSLLPGDSSYEQYF. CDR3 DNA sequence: TGTGCCAGCAGTTTACTTCCAGGGGATAGCTCCTACGAGCAGTACTTC.

The CDR3 nucleotides are TGTGCCAGCAGCCAAGGTTCCGCTGAAAAACTGTTTTTT. Amino acid sequence: CASSQGSAEKLFF. V and J are TRBV4-2 and TRBJ1-4; D remains ambiguous. Germline assignment: CDR1 LGHNA and CDR2 YNFKEQ. This CDR3 has 13 residues. Trimming removed 1 base at V and 7 bases at J, with 7 bases between.

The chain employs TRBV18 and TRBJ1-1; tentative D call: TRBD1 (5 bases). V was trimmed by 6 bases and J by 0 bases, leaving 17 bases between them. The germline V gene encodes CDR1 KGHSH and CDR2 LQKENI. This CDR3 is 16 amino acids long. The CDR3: CASSPWGRGMNTEAFF. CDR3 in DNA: TGTGCCAGCTCGCCTTGGGGGAGGGGTATGAACACTGAAGCTTTCTTT.

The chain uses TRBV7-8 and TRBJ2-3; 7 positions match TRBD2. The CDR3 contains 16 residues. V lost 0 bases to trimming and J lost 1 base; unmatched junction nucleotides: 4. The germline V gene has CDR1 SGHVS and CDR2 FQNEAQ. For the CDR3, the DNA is TGTGCCAGCAGCTTAGCGCGACTAGCTGGCACAGATACGCAGTATTTT. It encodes CASSLARLAGTDTQYF.

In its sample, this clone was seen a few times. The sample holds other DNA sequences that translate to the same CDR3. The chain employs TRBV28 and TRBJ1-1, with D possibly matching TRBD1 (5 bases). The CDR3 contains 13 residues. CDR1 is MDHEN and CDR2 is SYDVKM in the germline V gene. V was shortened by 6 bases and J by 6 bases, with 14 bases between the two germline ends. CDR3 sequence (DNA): TGTGCCAGCAGCCCTGGGCAGGGTCCTGAAGCTTTCTTT. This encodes CASSPGQGPEAFF.

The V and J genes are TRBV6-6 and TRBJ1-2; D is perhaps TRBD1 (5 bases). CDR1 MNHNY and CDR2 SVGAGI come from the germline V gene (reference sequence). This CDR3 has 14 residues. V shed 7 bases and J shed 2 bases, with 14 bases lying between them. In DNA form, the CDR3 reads TGTGCCAGCAAACCTAGGGGTAACAACTATGGCTACACCTTC. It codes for CASKPRGNNYGYTF.

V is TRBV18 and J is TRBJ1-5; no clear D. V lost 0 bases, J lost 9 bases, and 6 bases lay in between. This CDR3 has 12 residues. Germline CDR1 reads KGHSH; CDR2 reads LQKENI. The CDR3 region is CASSPPSGPQHF. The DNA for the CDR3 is TGTGCCAGCTCACCACCATCAGGGCCCCAGCATTTT.

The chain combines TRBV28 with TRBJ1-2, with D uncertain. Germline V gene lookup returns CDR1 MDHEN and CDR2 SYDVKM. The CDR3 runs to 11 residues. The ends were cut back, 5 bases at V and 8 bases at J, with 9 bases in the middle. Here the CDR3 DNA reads TGTGCCAGCAGTATCCAAAGGGGCTACACCTTC. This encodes CASSIQRGYTF.

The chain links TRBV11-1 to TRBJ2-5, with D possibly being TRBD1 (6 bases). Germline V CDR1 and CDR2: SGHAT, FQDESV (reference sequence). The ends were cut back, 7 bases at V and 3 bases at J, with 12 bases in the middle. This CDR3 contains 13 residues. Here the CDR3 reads CASNADRKETQYF. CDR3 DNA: TGTGCCAGCAACGCAGACAGGAAAGAGACCCAGTACTTC.

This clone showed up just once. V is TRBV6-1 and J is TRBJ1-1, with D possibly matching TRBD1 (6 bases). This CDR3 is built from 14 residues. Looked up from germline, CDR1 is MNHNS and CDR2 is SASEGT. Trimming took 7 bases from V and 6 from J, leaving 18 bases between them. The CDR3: CASIIPTGFPEAFF. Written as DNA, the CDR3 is TGTGCCAGCATCATCCCAACAGGGTTCCCTGAAGCTTTCTTT.

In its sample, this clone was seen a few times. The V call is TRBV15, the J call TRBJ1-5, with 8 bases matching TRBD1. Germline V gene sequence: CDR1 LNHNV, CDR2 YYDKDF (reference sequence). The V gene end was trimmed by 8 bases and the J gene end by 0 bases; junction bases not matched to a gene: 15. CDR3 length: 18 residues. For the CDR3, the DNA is TGTGCCACCGGACCAACAGGGGGGTGGGGGTATAGCAATCAGCCCCAGCATTTT. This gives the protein CATGPTGGWGYSNQPQHF.

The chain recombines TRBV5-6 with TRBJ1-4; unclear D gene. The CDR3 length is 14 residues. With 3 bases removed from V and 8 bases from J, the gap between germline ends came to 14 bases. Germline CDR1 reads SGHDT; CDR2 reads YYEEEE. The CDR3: CASSSQHLGEKLFF. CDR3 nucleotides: TGTGCCAGCAGCTCCCAGCACCTTGGAGAAAAACTGTTTTTT.

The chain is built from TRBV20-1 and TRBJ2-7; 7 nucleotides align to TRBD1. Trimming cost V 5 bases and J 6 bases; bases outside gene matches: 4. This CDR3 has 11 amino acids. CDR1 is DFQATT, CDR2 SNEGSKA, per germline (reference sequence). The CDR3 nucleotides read TGCAGTGCTTTTGACAGGGCCGAGCAGTACTTC. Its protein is CSAFDRAEQYF.

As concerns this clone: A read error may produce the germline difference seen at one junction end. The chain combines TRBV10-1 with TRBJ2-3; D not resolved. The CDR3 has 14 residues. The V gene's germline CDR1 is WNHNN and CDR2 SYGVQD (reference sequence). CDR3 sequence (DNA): TGCGCCAGCAGTGAGTCCATTGCAACAGATACGCGGTATTTT. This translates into CASSESIATDTRYF.

Here the CDR3 DNA reads TGCGCCAGCAGCTTGGGACGTCTATCCGAAGCTTTCTTT. It translates to CASSLGRLSEAFF. The chain recombines TRBV5-1 with TRBJ1-1; D not certain. Germline CDR1 SGHRS, CDR2 YFSETQ. The CDR3 has 13 residues. V lost 0 bases and J 8 bases, leaving 11 bases between the germline ends.